The T cell receptor beta chain under discussion was sequenced for a study of prognosis after radiotherapy for stage I lung cancer. Study-wide context: No patient was treated with concurrent therapy while undergoing stereotactic body radiotherapy.

From genomic DNA, TCR beta CDR3 was amplified by two-round multiplex PCR. The first PCR round targeted every TRBV and TRBJ gene with specific primers. TCRdb independently ran MiXCR on the multiplex PCR reads; one entry per CDR3 protein. The sample consists of 10,000 or so distinct CDR3 sequences, 45% to 65% of them appearing once. Study findings and constraints: Stereotactic body radiation therapy was followed by fewer unique TCR clones, median about 9,200 versus 6,500.

CDR1 is DFQATT and CDR2 is SNEGSKA in the germline V gene (reference sequence). V was trimmed by 0 bases and J by 0 bases, leaving 9 bases between them. The CDR3 is 15 amino acids. This clonotype was detected ten times or more. What it binds is not known. The chain employs TRBV20-1 and TRBJ2-1; D is perhaps TRBD2 (6 bases). The material sequenced was PBMCs, taken before or after stereotactic body radiation therapy (not recorded which). The TCR was taken from a donor aged 50 or older with non-small cell lung cancer. Here the CDR3 reads CSARDVGSSYNEQFF. For the CDR3, the DNA is TGCAGTGCTAGAGATGTCGGGAGCTCCTACAATGAGCAGTTCTTC.